The 13 T cell receptor beta chains below all came from one sample that was sequenced in a study of T cell responses to AZD1222 COVID-19 vaccine. Profiled with immunoSEQ multiplex PCR; TCRdb holds only in-frame clones, not every one. The table includes about 190,000 clones, around 92% detected once. Here the sequenced sample was peripheral blood, taken on day 0 of AZD1222 vaccination. These receptors came from an adult in good health.

The V gene is TRBV7-8, the J gene TRBJ1-1, with D uncertain. Trimming took 5 bases from V and 0 from J, leaving 10 bases between them. CDR3 size: 14 residues. Germline loops: CDR1 SGHVS, CDR2 FQNEAQ. The CDR3 DNA reads as TGTGCCAGCAGCCACCCTGCGGTGAACACTGAAGCTTTCTTT. Its translation is CASSHPAVNTEAFF. Complete variable domain (other parts from reference TRBV7-8 and TRBJ1-1): GAGVSQSPRYKVAKRGQDVALRCDPISGHVSLFWYQQALGQGPEFLTYFQNEAQLDKSGLPSDRFFAERPEGSVSTLKIQRTQQEDSAVYLCASSHPAVNTEAFFGQGTRLTVV.

The CDR3 sequence: CASSDTGVTEAFF. CDR3 nucleotides: TGTGCCAGCAGCGACACAGGGGTTACTGAAGCTTTCTTT. The chain links TRBV9 to TRBJ1-1, with 7 bases aligning to TRBD1. This CDR3 region has 13 residues. The V gene end was trimmed by 3 bases and the J gene end by 5 bases; junction bases not matched to a gene: 4. CDR1 and CDR2 from the germline V gene are SGDLS and YYNGEE.

This chain connects TRBV6-5 to TRBJ1-4, with D possibly being TRBD1 (6 bases). The V end was cut by 5 bases, the J end by 14 bases, with 18 bases between. The CDR3 has 13 amino acids. From germline, CDR1 is MNHEY and CDR2 SVGAGI. CDR3 DNA: TGTGCCAGCAGTAAACAACAGGGTGCCCGGCTGTTTTTT. It specifies CASSKQQGARLFF.

The chain combines TRBV5-5 with TRBJ1-1; tentatively, D is TRBD1 (5 bases). Per germline, CDR1 SGHKS and CDR2 YYEKEE (reference sequence). The ends were cut back, 2 bases at V and 1 base at J, with 12 bases in the middle. CDR3 length: 15 residues. As DNA, the CDR3 is TGTGCCAGCAGCTTTAGGGGTTGGGGGAACACTGAAGCTTTCTTT. Protein: CASSFRGWGNTEAFF.

The J gene is TRBJ1-2, the V gene TRBV14, with 7 nucleotides matching TRBD1. Germline loops: CDR1 SGHDN, CDR2 FVKESK. V shed 4 bases, J shed 8 bases, and the junction held 7 bases outside the gene matches. This CDR3 has 13 amino acids. The CDR3 region has the DNA TGTGCCAGCAGCCCAAGGACAGGCGGCGGCTACACCTTC. Translation: CASSPRTGGGYTF.

The chain carries TRBV7-2 and TRBJ2-1; D is uncertain. Germline CDR1 reads SGHTA; CDR2 reads FQGNSA. V dropped 5 bases and J dropped 6 bases, with 26 bases sitting between them. CDR3 length: 18 residues. The CDR3 sequence: CASSPELWAAHILNEQFF. The CDR3 DNA follows: TGTGCCAGCAGCCCCGAACTTTGGGCGGCGCACATACTCAATGAGCAGTTCTTC. The full variable domain, in which reference TRBV7-2 and TRBJ2-1 provide the parts outside the CDR3, is GAGVSQSPSNKVTEKGKDVELRCDPISGHTALYWYRQSLGQGLEFLIYFQGNSAPDKSGLPSDRFSAERTGGSVSTLTIQRTQQEDSAVYLCASSPELWAAHILNEQFFGPGTRLTVL.

The chain carries TRBV2 and TRBJ1-3; D gene ambiguous. The V and J ends lost 10 bases and 5 bases respectively, with 12 bases between them. Germline V gives CDR1 SNHLY, CDR2 FYNNEI. The CDR3 loop spans 12 amino acids. Written as DNA, the CDR3 is TGTGCCACCCTCCTCAGCCGAAACACCATATATTTT. It encodes CATLLSRNTIYF. Full variable domain (remainder filled in from reference TRBV2 and TRBJ1-3): EPEVTQTPSHQVTQMGQEVILRCVPISNHLYFYWYRQILGQKVEFLVSFYNNEISEKSEIFDDQFSVERPDGSNFTLKIRSTKLEDSAMYFCATLLSRNTIYFGEGSWLTVV.

This chain joins TRBV7-2 and TRBJ2-2; 7 nucleotides line up with TRBD2. The CDR3 is made up of 16 amino acids. Germline-derived CDR1 and CDR2 are SGHTA and FQGNSA. The V segment lost 7 bases and the J segment 5 bases; nucleotides outside the gene matches: 13. CDR3 residues: CASTPPGRERTGELFF. DNA of the CDR3: TGTGCCAGCACCCCCCCTGGGAGGGAAAGGACCGGGGAGCTGTTTTTT.

The chain couples TRBV13 to TRBJ1-1, with a tentative D call TRBD1 (6 bases). CDR1 is PRHDT, CDR2 FYEKMQ, per germline (reference sequence). Trimming removed 1 base from V and 11 bases from J, with 14 bases in between. The CDR3 runs 13 residues. CDR3: CASSLVMGAKAFF. The CDR3 nucleotides are TGTGCCAGCAGCTTAGTAATGGGGGCTAAGGCTTTCTTT.

This chain joins TRBV4-3 and TRBJ1-1; D unresolved. The CDR3 length is 12 residues. CDR1 LGHNA and CDR2 YSLEER come from the germline V gene. Deletions cut 0 bases from V and 2 bases from J, with 1 base between. CDR3 region: CASSQENTEAFF. The CDR3 DNA follows: TGCGCCAGCAGCCAAGAAAACACTGAAGCTTTCTTT.

The chain carries TRBV28 and TRBJ1-5; possible D gene TRBD1, 5 bases. This CDR3 spans 14 amino acids. Germline CDR1 is MDHEN and CDR2 is SYDVKM. Between the trimmed V and J ends, which lost 8 bases and 4 bases, there was a span of 15 bases. CDR3 in amino acids: CASSLTGPNQPQHF. The CDR3 DNA is TGTGCCAGCTCCTTGACGGGGCCTAATCAGCCCCAGCATTTT.

The rearrangement links TRBV5-1 to TRBJ2-7; D perhaps matches TRBD1 (6 bases). Germline CDR1 and CDR2: SGHRS and YFSETQ. Trimming cost V 3 bases and J 0 bases, with 13 bases left between them. This CDR3 is 15 amino acids long. This CDR3 is CASSSGTIFSYEQYF. CDR3 in DNA: TGCGCCAGCAGCTCCGGGACAATATTCTCCTACGAGCAGTACTTC.

V is TRBV10-3 and J is TRBJ1-4, with D perhaps TRBD1 (5 bases). This CDR3 spans 17 amino acids. V gave up 2 bases and J gave up 6 bases, with 19 bases separating them. The germline V gene encodes CDR1 ENHRY and CDR2 SYGVKD. The CDR3 nucleotides are TGTGCCATCAGTGAGAGTGCAGGGAAAGGAGATTATGAAAAACTGTTTTTT. Translating it yields CAISESAGKGDYEKLFF.